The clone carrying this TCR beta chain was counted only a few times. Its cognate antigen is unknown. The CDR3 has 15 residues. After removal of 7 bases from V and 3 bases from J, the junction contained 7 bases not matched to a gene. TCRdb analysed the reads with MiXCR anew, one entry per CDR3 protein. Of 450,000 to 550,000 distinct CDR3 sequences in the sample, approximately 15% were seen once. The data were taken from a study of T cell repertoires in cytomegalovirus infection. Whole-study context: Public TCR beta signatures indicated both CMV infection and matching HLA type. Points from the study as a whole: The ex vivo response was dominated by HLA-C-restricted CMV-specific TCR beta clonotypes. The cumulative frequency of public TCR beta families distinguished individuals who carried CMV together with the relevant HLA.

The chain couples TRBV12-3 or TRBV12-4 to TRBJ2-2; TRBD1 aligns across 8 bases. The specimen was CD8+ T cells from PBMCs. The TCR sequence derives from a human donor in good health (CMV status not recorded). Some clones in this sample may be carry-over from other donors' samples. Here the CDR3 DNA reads TGTGCCAGCAACCCCTCGACAGGGGACACCGGGGAGCTGTTTTTT. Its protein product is CASNPSTGDTGELFF.